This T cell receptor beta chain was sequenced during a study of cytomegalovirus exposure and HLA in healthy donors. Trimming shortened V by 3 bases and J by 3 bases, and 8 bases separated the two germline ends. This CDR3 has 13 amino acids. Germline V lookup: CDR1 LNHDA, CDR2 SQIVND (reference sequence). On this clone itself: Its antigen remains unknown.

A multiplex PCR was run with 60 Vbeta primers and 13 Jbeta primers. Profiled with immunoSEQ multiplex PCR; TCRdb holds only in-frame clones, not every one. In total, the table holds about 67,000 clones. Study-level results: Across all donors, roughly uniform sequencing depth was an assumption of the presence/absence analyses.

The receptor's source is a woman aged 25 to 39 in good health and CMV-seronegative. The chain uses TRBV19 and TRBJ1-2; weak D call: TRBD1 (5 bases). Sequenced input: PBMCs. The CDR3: CASSMGGDYGYTF. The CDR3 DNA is TGTGCCAGTAGTATGGGGGGGGACTATGGCTACACCTTC. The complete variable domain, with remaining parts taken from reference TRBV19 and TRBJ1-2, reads DGGITQSPKYLFRKEGQNVTLSCEQNLNHDAMYWYRQDPGQGLRLIYYSQIVNDFQKGDIAEGYSVSREKKESFPLTVTSAQKNPTAFYLCASSMGGDYGYTFGSGTRLTVV.